The rows below give T cell receptor beta chains drawn from one sample of a study of cytomegalovirus exposure and HLA in healthy donors. Sequencing was performed with immunoSEQ multiplex PCR; in TCRdb, only in-frame clones are kept and a portion is missing. The sample records approximately 76,000 clones, less than 95% being singletons. The sequenced sample was PBMCs. The receptors here all came from a young woman in good health and CMV-seropositive. The CDR3 runs from the conserved cysteine through the conserved F or W. Fields, in order: D gene, V gene, J gene, clone size, CDR3 DNA, CDR3 protein. D genes are given only for firm matches. Not every row has a clone size; where given, it reads once, few, many or a size class.

D: TRBD2; V: TRBV7-2; J: TRBJ2-2; size: NA; DNA: TGTGCCAGCAGCTTAGCGCGGGGGGGCGGGACCGGGGAGCTGTTTTTT; CDR3: CASSLARGGGTGELFF
D: TRBD1; V: TRBV15; J: TRBJ1-6; size: NA; DNA: TGTGCCACCACTAGGGACAGGGGAAATTCACCCCTCCACTTT; CDR3: CATTRDRGNSPLHF
D: NA; V: TRBV10-1; J: TRBJ1-5; size: NA; DNA: TGCGCCAGCTCGGCGGAAAGGGGCTATAGCAATCAGCCCCAGCATTTT; CDR3: CASSAERGYSNQPQHF
D: TRBD1; V: TRBV19; J: TRBJ2-5; size: NA; DNA: TGTGCCAGTAGTAGTATCGGGACAGGTTCTGAAGAGACCCAGTACTTC; CDR3: CASSSIGTGSEETQYF
D: TRBD2; V: TRBV7-2; J: TRBJ2-3; size: NA; DNA: TGTGCCAGCAGCTTAGGACTCTCTAGCGGGGCTAGCACAGATACGCAGTATTTT; CDR3: CASSLGLSSGASTDTQYF
D: NA; V: TRBV6-5; J: TRBJ1-3; size: NA; DNA: TGTGCCAGCAGTTACCGCACAGGGATCTCTGGAAACACCATATATTTT; CDR3: CASSYRTGISGNTIYF
D: TRBD2; V: TRBV4-2; J: TRBJ2-3; size: NA; DNA: TGTGCCAGCAGCCAAGTCAGCGGGGGGAACACAGATACGCAGTATTTT; CDR3: CASSQVSGGNTDTQYF
D: TRBD1; V: TRBV10-3; J: TRBJ1-2; size: NA; DNA: TGTGCCATCAGTGAGTCAGACAGGGGCTATGGCTACACCTTC; CDR3: CAISESDRGYGYTF
D: NA; V: TRBV4-2; J: TRBJ2-5; size: NA; DNA: TGTGCCAGCAGCCAAGCTGGCGAGACAGGGAGGAATCCCCAGTACTTC; CDR3: CASSQAGETGRNPQYF
D: TRBD1; V: TRBV5-1; J: TRBJ2-3; size: few; DNA: TGCGCCAGCAGCTCAATGACAGGGGGAGATACGCAGTATTTT; CDR3: CASSSMTGGDTQYF
D: NA; V: TRBV2; J: TRBJ2-6; size: NA; DNA: TGTGCCAGCGGAAGCGTCTCTGGGGCCAACGTCCTGACTTTC; CDR3: CASGSVSGANVLTF
D: TRBD1; V: TRBV14; J: TRBJ2-7; size: NA; DNA: TGTGCCAGCAGCCAAGAGCGAGGACAGGGTTTATACGAGCAGTACTTC; CDR3: CASSQERGQGLYEQYF
D: NA; V: TRBV28; J: TRBJ2-6; size: NA; DNA: TGTGCCAGCAGTTTATGGGGGCTCTCTGGGGCCAACGTCCTGACTTTC; CDR3: CASSLWGLSGANVLTF